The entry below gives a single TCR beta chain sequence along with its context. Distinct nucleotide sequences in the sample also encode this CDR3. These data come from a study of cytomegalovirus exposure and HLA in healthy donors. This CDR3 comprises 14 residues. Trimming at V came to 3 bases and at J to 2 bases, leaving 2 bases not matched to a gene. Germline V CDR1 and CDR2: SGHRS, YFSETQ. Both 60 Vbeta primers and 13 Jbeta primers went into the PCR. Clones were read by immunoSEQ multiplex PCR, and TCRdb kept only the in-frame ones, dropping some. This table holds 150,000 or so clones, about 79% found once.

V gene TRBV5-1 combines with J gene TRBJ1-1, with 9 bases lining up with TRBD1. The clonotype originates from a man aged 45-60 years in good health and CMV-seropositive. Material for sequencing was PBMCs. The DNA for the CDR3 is TGCGCCAGCAGCTCGGGACAGGGCAACACTGAAGCTTTCTTT. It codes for CASSSGQGNTEAFF.